The 20 T cell receptor beta chains reported below all come from one sample, sequenced in a study of vaccination effects on CD4 cells after COVID-19. No antigens are known for them. Expansion of antigen-specific CD4+ T cells with viral peptide pools was carried out by the ViraFEST assay before sequencing. Following 10 days of culture, CD4+ T cells were isolated. No vaccinee had earlier SARS-CoV-2 infection, and nucleocapsid antibodies were negative. Data came from immunoSEQ multiplex PCR; TCRdb stores just in-frame clones and leaves some out. The table has about 27,000 clones, approximately 80% seen once. The sequenced sample was CD4+ T cells from PBMCs cultured with HCoV-NL63 spike peptides, obtained before COVID-19 vaccination. The receptors originated from a human donor who received a COVID-19 vaccine.

Only a few counts were recorded for this clone. V usage is TRBV7-9 and J usage is TRBJ1-2; D is ambiguous. Trimming stripped 1 base from V and 4 bases from J, with 10 bases between. This CDR3 contains 14 residues. In germline, CDR1 is SEHNR, CDR2 FQNEAQ (reference sequence). CDR3 in amino acids: CASSLGEGRYGYTF. As DNA, the CDR3 is TGTGCCAGCAGCTTAGGAGAGGGCCGCTATGGCTACACCTTC.

The V and J genes are TRBV4-1 and TRBJ1-1; TRBD1 aligns across 8 bases. Germline V lookup: CDR1 MGHRA, CDR2 YSYEKL. CDR3 size: 16 residues. V trimming: 0 bases; J trimming: 7 bases; junction bases outside the gene matches: 10. CDR3 sequence reads: CASSQDRSGGRGEAFF. The CDR3 DNA sequence: TGCGCCAGCAGCCAAGATCGGTCAGGGGGCAGGGGTGAAGCTTTCTTT.

This clone was seen a handful of times. The rearrangement links TRBV27 to TRBJ2-7, with a weak D call TRBD1 (6 bases). Per germline, CDR1 MNHEY and CDR2 SMNVEV (reference sequence). V was trimmed by 1 base and J by 6 bases, leaving 13 bases between them. CDR3 length: 14 residues. This chain's CDR3 is CASSLYGTPSEQYF. The CDR3 DNA sequence: TGTGCCAGCAGTTTATACGGGACACCCTCCGAGCAGTACTTC.

Within the sample, this clone is medium-sized. The V gene is TRBV7-9, the J gene TRBJ1-2, with 9 bases aligning to TRBD1. J gave up 7 bases and V 2 bases, and 5 bases lay outside the gene matches. CDR3 length equals 14 residues. From germline, CDR1 is SEHNR and CDR2 FQNEAQ (reference sequence). CDR3: CASSLRDRAGGYTF. The DNA of the CDR3 is TGTGCCAGCAGCTTAAGGGACAGGGCTGGTGGCTACACCTTC.

This sequence joins TRBV7-2 and TRBJ2-7, with 11 positions matching TRBD2. V lost 5 bases, J lost 2 bases, and 11 bases stayed unmatched. The CDR3 contains 17 residues. Germline CDR1 and CDR2: SGHTA and FQGNSA. DNA for the CDR3: TGTGCCAGCAGCACTCGCCCTAGCGGGGGGACCACCTACGAGCAGTACTTC. This sequence encodes CASSTRPSGGTTYEQYF.

This clone came up a few times. This chain joins TRBV29-1 and TRBJ1-4, with D perhaps matching TRBD1 (5 bases). The V end lost 3 bases, the J end lost 7 bases, and 15 bases lay between the germline ends. Germline CDR1 SQVTM, CDR2 ANQGSEA. CDR3 size: 14 residues. In DNA form, the CDR3 reads TGCAGCGTTGAGGTCGGCAGGGAGGGTGAAAAACTGTTTTTT. It encodes CSVEVGREGEKLFF.

This sequence joins TRBV19 and TRBJ2-7; no clear D gene. The CDR3 is 13 residues long. V was clipped by 5 bases and J by 2 bases, with 10 bases between them. The germline gives CDR1 LNHDA, CDR2 SQIVND (reference sequence). Here the CDR3 reads CASSRSDTYEQYF. The CDR3 DNA reads as TGTGCCAGTAGTCGATCTGACACCTACGAGCAGTACTTC. Together with reference TRBV19 and TRBJ2-7, the CDR3 gives the full variable domain: DGGITQSPKYLFRKEGQNVTLSCEQNLNHDAMYWYRQDPGQGLRLIYYSQIVNDFQKGDIAEGYSVSREKKESFPLTVTSAQKNPTAFYLCASSRSDTYEQYFGPGTRLTVT.

This rearrangement joins TRBV6-5 to TRBJ2-3; D is perhaps TRBD1 (6 bases). This CDR3 is 15 amino acids long. Germline V gives CDR1 MNHEY, CDR2 SVGAGI. The germline V and J ends were trimmed by 8 bases and 2 bases, with 17 bases remaining between them. The chain's CDR3 is CASGQGMRHTDTQYF. Written as DNA, the CDR3 is TGTGCCAGCGGGCAGGGGATGAGACACACAGATACGCAGTATTTT.

The V gene is TRBV7-8, the J gene TRBJ2-3, with D tentatively TRBD2 (5 bases). The CDR3 contains 15 residues. Germline V gene lookup returns CDR1 SGHVS and CDR2 FQNEAQ. Trimming pared 0 bases from V and 1 base from J, leaving 8 bases between. Here the CDR3 reads CASSLANGGTDTQYF. The CDR3 bases are TGTGCCAGCAGCTTAGCGAACGGGGGCACAGATACGCAGTATTTT.

The chain combines TRBV18 with TRBJ1-1; tentatively, D is TRBD1 (6 bases). Deletions cut 2 bases from V and 5 bases from J, with 12 bases between. Looked up from germline, CDR1 is KGHSH and CDR2 is LQKENI. CDR3 size: 14 residues. CDR3 amino acids: CASSPSGVKTEAFF. The CDR3 DNA sequence: TGTGCCAGCTCACCATCAGGGGTAAAGACTGAAGCTTTCTTT.

The chain couples TRBV7-2 to TRBJ2-2; 9 bases align to TRBD2. The germline V gene encodes CDR1 SGHTA and CDR2 FQGNSA. The J segment lost 1 base and the V segment lost 8 bases, leaving 2 bases of the junction unmatched. The CDR3 is made up of 14 amino acids. CDR3 residues: CASRSGGNTGELFF. CDR3 nucleotides: TGTGCCAGCCGTAGCGGGGGGAACACCGGGGAGCTGTTTTTT.

This chain connects TRBV7-2 to TRBJ2-1; tentative D call: TRBD2 (5 bases). The CDR3 is made up of 12 amino acids. Trimming stripped 5 bases from V and 9 bases from J, with 11 bases between. Germline assignment: CDR1 SGHTA and CDR2 FQGNSA. The CDR3 nucleotides read TGTGCCAGCAGCCCTGAACGGGGTGAGCAGTTCTTC. Encoded protein: CASSPERGEQFF.

V and J are TRBV5-5 and TRBJ1-1; D is perhaps TRBD1 (6 bases). The CDR3 length is 16 residues. Germline V gives CDR1 SGHKS, CDR2 YYEKEE (reference sequence). V lost 1 base and J lost 5, with 18 bases in between. The CDR3 nucleotides read TGTGCCAGCAGCTTGTTTTCCTACAGGGAGGTAACTGAAGCTTTCTTT. Encoded protein: CASSLFSYREVTEAFF.

The chain uses TRBV4-3 and TRBJ2-3; 11 nucleotides agree with TRBD2. J gave up 4 bases and V 7 bases, and 7 bases lay outside the gene matches. Germline V gives CDR1 LGHNA, CDR2 YSLEER. The length of the CDR3 is 15 residues. The CDR3 nucleotides read TGCGCCAGCAAACGGACTAGCGGGTTTTCAGATACGCAGTATTTT. Translation: CASKRTSGFSDTQYF.

The gene calls are TRBV24-1 and TRBJ1-5; D gene uncertain. CDR3 length: 13 residues. Germline-derived CDR1 and CDR2 are KGHDR and SFDVKD. Trimming took off 5 bases at V and 4 bases at J, with 8 bases between the two ends. The CDR3 loop is CATSVGWNQPQHF. DNA of the CDR3: TGTGCCACCAGTGTCGGTTGGAATCAGCCCCAGCATTTT.

The chain couples TRBV6-5 to TRBJ1-5; D is perhaps TRBD1 (5 bases). V lost 6 bases, J lost 9 bases, and 18 bases lay in between. CDR3 length equals 14 residues. Germline loops: CDR1 MNHEY, CDR2 SVGAGI. CDR3 region: CASRQDPVAGPQHF. DNA for the CDR3: TGTGCCAGCAGACAGGACCCCGTAGCAGGGCCCCAGCATTTT.

V gene TRBV21-1 combines with J gene TRBJ1-1. TRBV21-1 counts as a pseudogene. CDR3 size: 18 residues. The CDR3 region has the DNA TGTGCCAGCAGCGTCAAGTGGGCAGCCGGGGGAATGAACACTGAAGCTTTCTTT. This translates into CASSVKWAAGGMNTEAFF.

V usage is TRBV6-6 and J usage is TRBJ1-2; D call uncertain. V was cut by 3 bases and J by 14 bases, with 22 bases left in between. The CDR3 is made up of 14 amino acids. Germline-derived CDR1 and CDR2 are MNHNY and SVGAGI (reference sequence). CDR3 sequence reads: CASSYGSYSGRQTF. Written as DNA, the CDR3 is TGTGCCAGCAGTTATGGTTCTTACTCAGGAAGGCAAACCTTC.

This clone was seen only a few times. The chain employs TRBV7-2 and TRBJ1-3, with D unresolved. The V end lost 8 bases, the J end lost 0 bases, and 14 bases lay between the germline ends. The CDR3 length is 15 residues. CDR1 is SGHTA, CDR2 FQGNSA, per germline. Here the CDR3 reads CASGPLQISGNTIYF. In nucleotides, the CDR3 is TGTGCCAGCGGACCCTTACAGATCTCTGGAAACACCATATATTTT.

In this sample, this clone is large. The chain is built from TRBV5-1 and TRBJ2-1; TRBD2 agrees at 10 bases. The ends lost 0 bases at V and 9 bases at J; junction bases unmatched: 6. This CDR3 spans 15 amino acids. CDR1 is SGHRS and CDR2 is YFSETQ in the germline V gene. As DNA, the CDR3 is TGCGCCAGCAGCTTGGCCACTAGCGGGACATCTGAGCAGTTCTTC. Protein: CASSLATSGTSEQFF. Looking up the rest from reference TRBV5-1 and TRBJ2-1 gives the full variable domain: KAGVTQTPRYLIKTRGQQVTLSCSPISGHRSVSWYQQTPGQGLQFLFEYFSETQRNKGNFPGRFSGRQFSNSRSEMNVSTLELGDSALYLCASSLATSGTSEQFFGPGTRLTVL.